This T cell receptor (beta chain) appears in the sequencing data of a study of identical twins. The junction had 12 bases not matched to a gene; V was cut back by 8 bases and J by 6 bases. The CDR3 consists of 15 residues. In germline, CDR1 is KGHSH, CDR2 LQKENI. Overall study findings and caveats: Reduced insertions were recorded for abundant cord blood beta clonotypes, with no such pattern in memory repertoires.

This clonotype was observed a handful of times. Antigen unknown. One entry per CDR3 protein results from TCRdb running MiXCR on the 5' RACE reads. The sample has around 510,000 distinct CDR3 sequences, roughly an eighth seen once; the top ten hold approximately 0.98%. These data were also filed under a second study, of yellow fever vaccine responses in identical twins.

The TCR comes from a woman under 30 in good health. The genes are TRBV18 and TRBJ2-7; 11 bases are a match to TRBD1. The sequenced material came from CD4+ T cells sorted from blood. The CDR3 region is CASRERGTGGTEQYF. CDR3 bases: TGTGCCAGCAGAGAGAGGGGGACAGGGGGAACCGAGCAGTACTTC.